These 14 T cell receptor beta chains share one sample of origin, sequenced in a study of blood T cell repertoires in COVID-19. Here immunoSEQ multiplex PCR was the method, and the copy in TCRdb shows in-frame clones only, minus some. The table shows some 63,000 clones, with 70% to 80% occurring only once. The sequenced sample consisted of peripheral blood. Every receptor here comes from a human donor in a cohort sampled during active COVID-19.

V usage is TRBV11-2 and J usage is TRBJ1-6; maybe TRBD1 (5 bases). Germline assignment: CDR1 SGHAT and CDR2 FQNNGV. This CDR3 spans 13 amino acids. V was clipped by 5 bases and J by 8 bases, with 10 bases between them. CDR3 region: CASSQTRDSPLHF. The CDR3, as DNA: TGTGCCAGCAGCCAAACCAGGGATTCACCCCTCCACTTT.

The chain employs TRBV15 and TRBJ2-5; tentative D call: TRBD1 (5 bases). CDR1 is LNHNV, CDR2 YYDKDF, per germline (reference sequence). This CDR3 spans 13 amino acids. V shed 6 bases and J shed 4 bases, with 12 bases lying between them. CDR3 protein: CATSMGLVETQYF. Here the CDR3 DNA reads TGTGCCACCAGTATGGGGCTCGTAGAGACCCAGTACTTC.

The CDR3 loop is CAWTRGSVSNQPQHF. In DNA form, the CDR3 reads TGTGCCTGGACCAGGGGTTCGGTTAGCAATCAGCCCCAGCATTTT. The V gene is TRBV30, the J gene TRBJ1-5; a possible D gene is TRBD1 (6 bases). The CDR3 has 15 amino acids. Trimming left V 4 bases short and J 0 bases short, with 13 bases between. Germline CDR1 is GTSNPN and CDR2 is SVGIG (reference sequence).

The chain carries TRBV30 and TRBJ2-1, with D possibly matching TRBD2 (6 bases). The germline V and J ends were trimmed by 1 base and 6 bases, with 10 bases remaining between them. CDR1 is GTSNPN and CDR2 is SVGIG in the germline V gene (reference sequence). The CDR3 spans 13 residues. CDR3 in amino acids: CAWSGGTPNEQFF. The CDR3 bases are TGTGCCTGGAGTGGCGGGACTCCCAATGAGCAGTTCTTC.

The V and J genes are TRBV5-4 and TRBJ2-7; 12 nucleotides agree with TRBD1. V was pared by 1 base and J by 5 bases, with 7 bases of the junction left unmatched. CDR3 length: 16 amino acids. Germline V gene lookup returns CDR1 SGHNT and CDR2 YYREEE (reference sequence). CDR3 bases: TGTGCCAGCAGCTTGATGGGGACAGGGGGCCCCCACGAGCAGTACTTC. As protein: CASSLMGTGGPHEQYF.

The rearrangement links TRBV27 to TRBJ2-3, with D perhaps matching TRBD2 (7 bases). V gave up 6 bases and J gave up 2 bases, with 18 bases separating them. Looked up from germline, CDR1 is MNHEY and CDR2 is SMNVEV (reference sequence). This CDR3 has 16 residues. CDR3 sequence: CASRDWGGGYTDTQYF. Written as DNA, the CDR3 is TGTGCCAGCAGGGACTGGGGCGGGGGCTACACAGATACGCAGTATTTT.

This chain joins TRBV27 and TRBJ2-1; TRBD2 agrees at 7 bases. The CDR3 has 15 amino acids. Germline lookup yields CDR1 MNHEY and CDR2 SMNVEV (reference sequence). Trimming removed 3 bases from V and 7 bases from J; junction bases left unmatched: 9. The chain's CDR3 is CASSFWALGGNEQFF. DNA of the CDR3: TGTGCCAGCAGTTTCTGGGCACTCGGGGGGAATGAGCAGTTCTTC.

This clone appeared a single time. The chain couples TRBV5-1 to TRBJ2-2; a possible D gene is TRBD2 (5 bases). Germline CDR1 and CDR2: SGHRS and YFSETQ. The CDR3 length is 17 residues. Trimming removed 4 bases from V and 0 bases from J, with 16 bases in between. The CDR3 sequence: CASSAKAGTANTGELFF. The DNA for the CDR3 is TGCGCCAGCAGCGCCAAGGCGGGTACAGCGAACACCGGGGAGCTGTTTTTT. The full variable domain, completed using reference TRBV5-1 and TRBJ2-2, is KAGVTQTPRYLIKTRGQQVTLSCSPISGHRSVSWYQQTPGQGLQFLFEYFSETQRNKGNFPGRFSGRQFSNSRSEMNVSTLELGDSALYLCASSAKAGTANTGELFFGEGSRLTVL.

V usage is TRBV7-2 and J usage is TRBJ2-7; unclear D gene. This CDR3 is 12 amino acids long. Germline V gene lookup returns CDR1 SGHTA and CDR2 FQGNSA. V lost 5 bases and J 3 bases, leaving 8 bases between the germline ends. The CDR3 spells CASSLLGYEQYF. The CDR3 bases are TGTGCCAGCAGCCTCCTCGGCTACGAGCAGTACTTC.

CDR3 loop: CASSQRTIGGARPNSPLHF. The CDR3 DNA follows: TGTGCCAGCAGCCAAAGAACGATAGGAGGGGCCCGACCGAATTCACCCCTCCACTTT. The genes are TRBV11-2 and TRBJ1-6, with D tentatively TRBD1 (5 bases). Germline CDR1 reads SGHAT; CDR2 reads FQNNGV. Deletions cut 5 bases from V and 7 bases from J, with 27 bases between. The CDR3 sequence is 19 residues long.

The chain uses TRBV27 and TRBJ1-1, with D possibly matching TRBD1 (6 bases). Germline-derived CDR1 and CDR2 are MNHEY and SMNVEV (reference sequence). CDR3 length: 18 residues. The V end was cut by 3 bases, the J end by 1 base, with 21 bases between. CDR3 region: CASSLIPLGAWENTEAFF. DNA of the CDR3: TGTGCCAGCAGTTTGATACCTCTGGGGGCCTGGGAGAACACTGAAGCTTTCTTT.

This clone has just one count. The CDR3 DNA sequence: TGTGCCAGCTCACGGGGAGGTTCCTACAATGAGCAGTTCTTC. Its protein product is CASSRGGSYNEQFF. This chain connects TRBV18 to TRBJ2-1; TRBD2 is a possible D gene (6 bases). V was clipped by 4 bases and J by 1 base, with 8 bases between them. Germline CDR1 is KGHSH and CDR2 is LQKENI. The CDR3 runs to 14 residues.

The V call is TRBV19, the J call TRBJ2-1, with 14 bases fitting TRBD2. The CDR3 length is 17 residues. Germline-derived CDR1 and CDR2 are LNHDA and SQIVND (reference sequence). V gave up 5 bases and J gave up 6 bases; unmatched junction bases: 9. CDR3 sequence: CASSPQPGTSGGNEQFF. DNA of the CDR3: TGTGCCAGTAGTCCCCAACCCGGGACTAGCGGGGGCAATGAGCAGTTCTTC.

This sequence joins TRBV6-2 or TRBV6-3 and TRBJ2-1; a weak D match, TRBD2 (7 bases). The length of the CDR3 is 14 residues. Germline lookup yields CDR1 MNHEY and CDR2 SVGEGT. V lost 2 bases to trimming and J lost 6 bases, with 11 bases between them. This CDR3 reads CASSYGGAVNEQFF. CDR3 nucleotides: TGTGCCAGCAGTTACGGGGGGGCGGTCAATGAGCAGTTCTTC.